Following are 31 T cell receptor beta chains from one sample sequenced in a study of T cells in Graves' hyperthyroidism and ophthalmopathy. Regions amplified from RNA transcripts were the TCR beta CDR3 regions. TCR CDR3 underwent first-round RT-PCR with the HTBI primer set. TCRdb used MiXCR to reprocess the multiplex PCR reads, holding one entry per CDR3 protein. The sample shows roughly 380,000 distinct CDR3 sequences, more than 11% of them seen only once. Sequencing was performed on blood. These receptor sequences come from a woman between 55 and 75 years old with Graves' hyperthyroidism.

This clonotype was seen only a few times. The J gene is TRBJ2-7, the V gene TRBV27; TRBD1 aligns across 10 bases. The CDR3 spans 15 residues. CDR1 is MNHEY, CDR2 SMNVEV, per germline (reference sequence). The V segment lost 4 bases and the J segment 3 bases; nucleotides outside the gene matches: 6. The CDR3: CASSWSTGGDYEQYF. As DNA, the CDR3 is TGTGCCAGCAGTTGGTCGACAGGGGGCGACTACGAGCAGTACTTC.

This clonotype has at least ten counts. V is TRBV24-1 and J is TRBJ2-5; 7 positions agree with TRBD2. This CDR3 has 18 amino acids. After removal of 4 bases from V and 4 bases from J, the junction contained 17 bases not matched to a gene. The germline V gene has CDR1 KGHDR and CDR2 SFDVKD. This CDR3 reads CATSDPRPSQGGRETQYF. CDR3 DNA sequence: TGTGCCACCAGTGACCCCCGGCCGAGTCAGGGAGGGCGAGAGACCCAGTACTTC.

CDR3 sequence: CASTERGSYNEQFF. Written as DNA, the CDR3 is TGTGCCAGCACCGAGCGGGGCTCCTACAATGAGCAGTTCTTC. The V call is TRBV3-1, the J call TRBJ2-1; 7 bases are a match to TRBD2. Germline CDR1 and CDR2: LGHDT and YNNKEL (reference sequence). CDR3 length: 14 residues. V was pared by 7 bases and J by 0 bases, with 3 bases of the junction left unmatched.

This clonotype was counted ten times or more. This chain uses TRBV30 with TRBJ1-4; D might be TRBD1 (6 bases). V lost 2 bases to trimming and J lost 3 bases, with 7 bases between them. Germline loops: CDR1 GTSNPN, CDR2 SVGIG (reference sequence). The CDR3 has 13 amino acids. The CDR3 DNA reads TGTGCCTGGAGTAAGGGGGCTAATGAAAAACTGTTTTTT. Translated, it gives CAWSKGANEKLFF.

There are a few counts of this clonotype. This rearrangement joins TRBV19 to TRBJ1-3, with D possibly being TRBD1 (6 bases). The germline V gene has CDR1 LNHDA and CDR2 SQIVND (reference sequence). The CDR3 runs 15 residues. V lost 4 bases to trimming and J lost 0 bases, with 10 bases between them. CDR3 bases: TGTGCCAGTAGTAACAGGGAGTTCTCTGGAAACACCATATATTTT. Translated, it gives CASSNREFSGNTIYF.

The table lists this clonotype with many counts. The chain combines TRBV11-2 with TRBJ2-3, with D unresolved. V was trimmed by 2 bases and J by 0 bases, leaving 12 bases between them. From germline, CDR1 is SGHAT and CDR2 FQNNGV. The CDR3 runs to 16 residues. Here the CDR3 reads CASSLRLETSTDTQYF. The CDR3 coding sequence is TGTGCCAGCAGCTTACGCCTGGAAACTAGCACAGATACGCAGTATTTT.

The DNA for the CDR3 is TGTGCCAGCAGCCCGGAACTAGCGGGAGGGCACTACAATGAGCAGTTCTTC. Translation gives CASSPELAGGHYNEQFF. J is TRBJ2-1 and V is TRBV9; 13 nucleotides align to TRBD2. In germline, CDR1 is SGDLS, CDR2 YYNGEE. The length of the CDR3 is 17 residues. V was pared by 4 bases and J by 3 bases, with 7 bases of the junction left unmatched.

This clonotype was detected only a few times. This chain connects TRBV4-1 to TRBJ1-5, with D perhaps matching TRBD1 (5 bases). V dropped 0 bases and J dropped 8 bases, with 14 bases sitting between them. CDR3 size: 15 residues. Germline values: CDR1 MGHRA, CDR2 YSYEKL. The CDR3 loop is CASSQDRKRGEPQHF. In DNA, the CDR3 is TGCGCCAGCAGCCAAGATCGCAAGCGAGGGGAGCCCCAGCATTTT.

This clonotype has only a few counts. The CDR3 sequence is CAISGSASYEQYF. The CDR3, as DNA: TGTGCCATCAGTGGGTCTGCCTCCTACGAGCAGTACTTC. V usage is TRBV10-3 and J usage is TRBJ2-7, with D unresolved. With 4 bases removed from V and 0 bases from J, the gap between germline ends came to 7 bases. CDR1 is ENHRY, CDR2 SYGVKD, per germline. The CDR3 covers 13 residues.

This clonotype was detected ten times or more. V usage is TRBV27 and J usage is TRBJ2-1, with TRBD1 matching 7 bases. Trimming at V came to 2 bases and at J to 3 bases, leaving 10 bases not matched to a gene. Germline assignment: CDR1 MNHEY and CDR2 SMNVEV (reference sequence). The CDR3 length is 17 residues. As DNA, the CDR3 is TGTGCCAGCAGTTTACTTGGCGGACAGGTTGTCTACAATGAGCAGTTCTTC. Its protein product is CASSLLGGQVVYNEQFF.

The V and J genes are TRBV6-5 and TRBJ2-5, with TRBD2 matching 14 bases. The CDR3 covers 16 residues. Germline V gives CDR1 MNHEY, CDR2 SVGAGI. Unmatched junction bases numbered 0, after V lost 0 bases and J lost 3 bases. CDR3 sequence: CASSYSGLAGEETQYF. The CDR3 DNA is TGTGCCAGCAGTTACTCGGGACTAGCGGGAGAAGAGACCCAGTACTTC.

This clonotype was found many times. The chain combines TRBV24-1 with TRBJ2-1; D tentatively reads TRBD1 or TRBD2 (7 bases each). The CDR3 runs 11 residues. Trimming stripped 7 bases from V and 10 bases from J, with 10 bases between. Germline lookup yields CDR1 KGHDR and CDR2 SFDVKD. The CDR3 sequence: CATSQGGEQFF. In DNA, the CDR3 is TGTGCCACCAGCCAGGGGGGGGAGCAGTTCTTC.

This clonotype has a count of ten or more. The chain combines TRBV18 with TRBJ2-3; 7 positions agree with TRBD2. The CDR3 is made up of 14 amino acids. CDR1 KGHSH and CDR2 LQKENI come from the germline V gene. The trim removed 3 bases at V and 6 bases at J, leaving 6 bases unmatched. Written as DNA, the CDR3 is TGTGCCAGCTCACCCCCACTAGCGAGCGATACGCAGTATTTT. The encoded protein is CASSPPLASDTQYF.

The V and J genes are TRBV11-2 and TRBJ2-1; D not certain. In germline, CDR1 is SGHAT, CDR2 FQNNGV. Trimming took 9 bases from V and 9 from J, leaving 15 bases between them. The CDR3 sequence is 12 residues long. Here the CDR3 reads CASRSVIFEQFF. The CDR3 DNA is TGTGCCAGTCGTTCGGTGATCTTTGAGCAGTTCTTC. Looking up the rest from reference TRBV11-2 and TRBJ2-1 gives the full variable domain: EAGVAQSPRYKIIEKRQSVAFWCNPISGHATLYWYQQILGQGPKLLIQFQNNGVVDDSQLPKDRFSAERLKGVDSTLKIQPAKLEDSAVYLCASRSVIFEQFFGPGTRLTVL.

This CDR3 is CASSPSGAGGSPLHF. CDR3 bases: TGTGCCAGCAGCCCCTCGGGCGCAGGGGGCTCACCCCTCCACTTT. The chain is built from TRBV7-2 and TRBJ1-6, with TRBD1 matching 8 bases. Germline V gives CDR1 SGHTA, CDR2 FQGNSA. The CDR3 is made up of 15 amino acids. Germline trimming cut 5 bases from V and 10 bases from J; bases unmatched to any gene: 10.

V gene TRBV20-1 combines with J gene TRBJ2-2, with 9 bases aligning to TRBD1. Trimming took 3 bases from V and 4 from J; bases not matched to a gene: 0. The CDR3 contains 13 residues. CDR1 DFQATT and CDR2 SNEGSKA come from the germline V gene (reference sequence). The CDR3 loop is CSARTGGTGELFF. In DNA form, the CDR3 reads TGCAGTGCTAGGACAGGGGGCACCGGGGAGCTGTTTTTT.

Concerning this clonotype: The junction shows a germline mismatch at one end, possibly a read error. V and J are TRBV11-1 and TRBJ1-1; D not certain. Per germline, CDR1 SGHAT and CDR2 FQDESV (reference sequence). The CDR3 extends over 13 amino acids. The DNA of the CDR3 is TGTGCCAGCGGCTTAACGGAGAACACTGAAGCTTTCTTT. It codes for CASGLTENTEAFF.

This clonotype came up many times. This chain links TRBV24-1 with TRBJ2-1; 9 nucleotides align to TRBD1. J lost 1 base, V lost 4 bases, and 4 bases had no gene match. CDR1 is KGHDR and CDR2 is SFDVKD in the germline V gene. The CDR3 has 16 residues. The CDR3 is CATSDYGQGSYNEQFF. The CDR3 DNA reads TGTGCCACCAGTGACTACGGACAGGGGTCCTACAATGAGCAGTTCTTC.

This clonotype was seen more than once but under ten times. The chain is built from TRBV4-1 and TRBJ2-7; D unclear. CDR3 length equals 15 residues. Deletions cut 0 bases from V and 6 bases from J, with 15 bases between. Germline V lookup: CDR1 MGHRA, CDR2 YSYEKL. This CDR3 reads CASSQDGTAPSEQYF. The CDR3 DNA reads TGCGCCAGCAGCCAAGACGGCACGGCTCCCTCCGAGCAGTACTTC.

This rearrangement joins TRBV5-1 to TRBJ2-1; the D is unclear. The CDR3 has 13 amino acids. V was pared by 6 bases and J by 5 bases, with 12 bases between. The germline gives CDR1 SGHRS, CDR2 YFSETQ. For the CDR3, the DNA is TGCGCCAGCACGGCATTTGGAGACAATGAGCAGTTCTTC. It is translated as CASTAFGDNEQFF.

V and J are TRBV4-1 and TRBJ2-3, with D possibly matching TRBD1 (6 bases). Germline V CDR1 and CDR2: MGHRA, YSYEKL. This CDR3 is 15 amino acids long. The V and J ends lost 2 bases and 5 bases respectively, with 14 bases between them. This CDR3 reads CASSQQARGGDTQYF. The CDR3 DNA is TGCGCCAGCAGCCAACAAGCCAGGGGTGGAGATACGCAGTATTTT.

This clonotype was detected many times. The chain has TRBV7-3 and TRBJ2-1; 12 nucleotides align to TRBD2. The CDR3 has 15 amino acids. Germline V lookup: CDR1 SGHTA, CDR2 FQGTGA. Trimming took 5 bases from V and 10 from J; bases not matched to a gene: 9. CDR3 nucleotides: TGTGCCAGCAGCCCTAGCGGGAGGGCCTCGCGGGAGCAGTTCTTC. Its translation: CASSPSGRASREQFF. The full variable domain, completed using reference TRBV7-3 and TRBJ2-1, is GAGVSQTPSNKVTEKGKYVELRCDPISGHTALYWYRQSLGQGPEFLIYFQGTGAADDSGLPNDRFFAVRPEGSVSTLKIQRTERGDSAVYLCASSPSGRASREQFFGPGTRLTVL.

This clonotype was detected ten times or more. V usage is TRBV20-1 and J usage is TRBJ2-3, with D possibly TRBD1 on 6 matching bases. The germline gives CDR1 DFQATT, CDR2 SNEGSKA (reference sequence). Trimming took off 2 bases at V and 0 bases at J, with 12 bases between the two ends. The CDR3 consists of 15 residues. CDR3 nucleotides: TGCAGTGCTAGACCCGGCCAGGGGAGCACAGATACGCAGTATTTT. It translates to CSARPGQGSTDTQYF.

The rearrangement joins TRBV30 to TRBJ1-4, with 9 positions matching TRBD1. V trimming: 5 bases; J trimming: 10 bases; junction bases outside the gene matches: 5. CDR1 and CDR2 (germline): GTSNPN, SVGIG (reference sequence). This CDR3 contains 12 residues. The CDR3 here is CAWGTGPRKLFF. The CDR3, as DNA: TGTGCCTGGGGGACAGGGCCCCGAAAACTGTTTTTT.

This clonotype was counted a few times. The rearrangement joins TRBV5-1 to TRBJ2-1, with 11 bases fitting TRBD2. The length of the CDR3 is 15 residues. With 0 bases clipped from V and 7 bases from J, the junction kept 3 bases outside the gene matches. Germline V gene sequence: CDR1 SGHRS, CDR2 YFSETQ. The CDR3 nucleotides read TGCGCCAGCAGCTTGGCACTAGCGGGAGAAAATGAGCAGTTCTTC. Its protein product is CASSLALAGENEQFF.

This clonotype was seen only a few times. The chain is built from TRBV29-1 and TRBJ1-2; D uncertain. Germline CDR1 reads SQVTM; CDR2 reads ANQGSEA. Trimming took 0 bases from V and 4 from J, leaving 6 bases between them. This CDR3 has 12 amino acids. The CDR3 loop reads CSVEDRLYGYTF. DNA of the CDR3: TGCAGCGTTGAAGATCGACTCTATGGCTACACCTTC.

This clonotype was seen at least ten times. The rearrangement links TRBV11-3 to TRBJ2-1, with 7 positions matching TRBD1. Germline lookup yields CDR1 SGHNT and CDR2 YENEEA. CDR3 length: 10 residues. V lost 10 bases to trimming and J lost 9 bases; unmatched junction nucleotides: 3. The CDR3 loop reads CATRQGEQFF. The CDR3 DNA sequence: TGTGCCACAAGACAGGGTGAGCAGTTCTTC.

This clonotype was picked up many times. This chain links TRBV7-8 with TRBJ2-2, with TRBD2 as a possible D gene (6 bases). The CDR3 length is 14 residues. The V end was cut by 5 bases, the J end by 2 bases, with 9 bases between. Per germline, CDR1 SGHVS and CDR2 FQNEAQ. The CDR3 here is CASSPTRNTGELFF. DNA of the CDR3: TGTGCCAGCAGCCCGACTAGAAACACCGGGGAGCTGTTTTTT.

CDR3 region: CASSLAGGLDEQYF. The CDR3 DNA reads TGTGCCAGCAGCTTAGCTGGGGGTCTCGACGAGCAGTACTTC. The chain has TRBV11-1 and TRBJ2-7; D may correspond to TRBD1 or TRBD2 (5 bases each). CDR3 size: 14 residues. V was shortened by 0 bases and J by 5 bases, with 11 bases between the two germline ends. Looked up from germline, CDR1 is SGHAT and CDR2 is FQDESV (reference sequence).

This clonotype was observed many times. The chain employs TRBV2 and TRBJ2-5; the D call may be TRBD1 or TRBD2 (5 bases each). Germline CDR1 is SNHLY and CDR2 is FYNNEI. The length of the CDR3 is 17 residues. Trimming took off 0 bases at V and 7 bases at J, with 21 bases between the two ends. CDR3 DNA: TGTGCCAGCAGTGAAGCCCCTTACGTCCAGGTTGGGGGGACCCAGTACTTC. Residues: CASSEAPYVQVGGTQYF.

V and J are TRBV24-1 and TRBJ1-2, with TRBD1 identical over 7 bases. The CDR3 has 16 amino acids. The junction had 10 bases not matched to a gene; V was cut back by 3 bases and J by 4 bases. Looked up from germline, CDR1 is KGHDR and CDR2 is SFDVKD. The CDR3 DNA sequence: TGTGCCACCAGTGATCCTGTAAAGGGGGCGCTCTATGGCTACACCTTC. It yields the protein CATSDPVKGALYGYTF.